This T cell receptor beta chain was identified during a study of shared clonotypes between healthy human individuals. Into CD45RA+ naive and CD45RA-negative memory subsets, the CD4+ cells were split. The CDR3 runs to 16 residues. The germline V gene has CDR1 SGHRS and CDR2 YFSETQ. After removal of 5 bases from V and 3 bases from J, the junction contained 10 bases not matched to a gene. Sequencing was performed with immunoSEQ multiplex PCR; in TCRdb, only in-frame clones are kept and a portion is missing. The table lists approximately 700,000 clones, around 73% of them singletons. Sequencing was done on a sample of memory CD4+ T cells sorted from blood. Stated subset: CD45RA-negative fraction. The genes are TRBV5-1 and TRBJ2-2, with 7 bases identical to TRBD2. The sequence derives from a woman in her 30s in good health. The CDR3, as DNA: TGCGCCAGCAGGCAGCAGGCGGGGGTTGACACCGGGGAGCTGTTTTTT. It is translated as CASRQQAGVDTGELFF. Combining the CDR3 with reference TRBV5-1 and TRBJ2-2 gives the whole variable domain KAGVTQTPRYLIKTRGQQVTLSCSPISGHRSVSWYQQTPGQGLQFLFEYFSETQRNKGNFPGRFSGRQFSNSRSEMNVSTLELGDSALYLCASRQQAGVDTGELFFGEGSRLTVL.